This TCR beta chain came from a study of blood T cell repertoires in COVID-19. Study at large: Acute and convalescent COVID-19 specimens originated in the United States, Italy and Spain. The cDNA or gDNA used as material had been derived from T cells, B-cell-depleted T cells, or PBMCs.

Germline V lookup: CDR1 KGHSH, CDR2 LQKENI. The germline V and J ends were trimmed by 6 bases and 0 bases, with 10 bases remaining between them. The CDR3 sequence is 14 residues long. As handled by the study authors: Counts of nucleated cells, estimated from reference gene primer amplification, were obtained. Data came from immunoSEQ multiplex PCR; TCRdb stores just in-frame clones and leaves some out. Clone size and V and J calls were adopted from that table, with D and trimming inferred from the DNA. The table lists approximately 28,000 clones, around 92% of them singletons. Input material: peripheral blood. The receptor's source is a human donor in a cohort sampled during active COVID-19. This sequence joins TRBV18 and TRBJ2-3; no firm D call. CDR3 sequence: CASSTSSSTDTQYF. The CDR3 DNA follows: TGTGCCAGCTCGACTTCTTCTAGCACAGATACGCAGTATTTT.